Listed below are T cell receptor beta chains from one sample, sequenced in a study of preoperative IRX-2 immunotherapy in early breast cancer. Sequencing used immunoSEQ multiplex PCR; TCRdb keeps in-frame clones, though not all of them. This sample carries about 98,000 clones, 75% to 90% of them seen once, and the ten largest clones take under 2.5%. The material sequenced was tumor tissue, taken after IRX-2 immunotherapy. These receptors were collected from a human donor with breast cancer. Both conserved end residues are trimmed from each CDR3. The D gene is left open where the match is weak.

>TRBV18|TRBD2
ASSQRESSYNEQF
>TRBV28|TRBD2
ASSSLAGDTQY
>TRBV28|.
ASSFLGGKHQPQH
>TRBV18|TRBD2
ASSPPGLAEFYEQY
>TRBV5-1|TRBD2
ASSLIAGTNTGELF
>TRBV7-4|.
ASSLGATDTQY
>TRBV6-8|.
AISVQGIGQPQH
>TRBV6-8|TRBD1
ASSAGQYQPQH
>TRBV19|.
ASSLGTATAYGYT
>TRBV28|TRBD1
ASSSQGSSYEQY
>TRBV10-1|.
ASSETGNEKLF
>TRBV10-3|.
APHREGHRGSSYNEQF
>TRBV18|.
ASSQLSDEQY
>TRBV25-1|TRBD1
ASSELDRDHGELF
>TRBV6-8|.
ASTAGPQPQH
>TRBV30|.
AWSGTLRSGNTIY
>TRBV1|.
ASSQGGQGRGPTGELF
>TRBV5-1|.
ASTRGGAMTDTQY
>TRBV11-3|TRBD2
ASSPWTSGGASREQY
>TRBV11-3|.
ASSFGGRSSGANVLT
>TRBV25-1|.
ASRTEGNDEKLF
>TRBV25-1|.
ASSPRELAEAF
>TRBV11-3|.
ASSLRQFISGNTIY
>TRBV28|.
ATSAQNTEAF
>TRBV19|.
ASSTDPGGLSNQPQH
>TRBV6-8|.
ASSYGQGGLYEQY
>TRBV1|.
ASSQLTAAGNTIY
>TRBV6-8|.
ASSAKPGNTIY
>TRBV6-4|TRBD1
AIQGASDQPQH
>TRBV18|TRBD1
ASSYDRGLEF
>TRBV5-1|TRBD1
ASSLIVTGEGVSEAF
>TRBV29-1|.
SVEVGGTNEKLF
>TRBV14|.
ASSPLPSYGYT
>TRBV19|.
ASRAGTQNTGELF
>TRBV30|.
AWSLSRGNQPQH
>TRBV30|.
AWNRPGFYNEQF
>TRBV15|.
ATSRQLLPGHSLVDTEAF
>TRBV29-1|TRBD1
SVETRQGPREQY
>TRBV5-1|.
ASSLRPGTTGEQY
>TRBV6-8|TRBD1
ASTDPPRDRYGYT
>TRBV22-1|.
ASTIAGANTGELF
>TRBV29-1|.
SVEGRGRGSNTGELF
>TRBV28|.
ASSPGVGELF
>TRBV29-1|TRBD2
SVTTSEVGEQF
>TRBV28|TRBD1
ASRRTGVETQY
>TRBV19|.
ASSPVGGGLSNQPQH
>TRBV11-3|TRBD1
ASSRGQVGNTIY
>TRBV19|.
ASSGTGGKTNTEAF
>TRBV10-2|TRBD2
ASSAGGKTDTQY
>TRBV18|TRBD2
ASSPGVVAGAVTSYEQY
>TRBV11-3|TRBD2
ASSLSGPSGYQETQY
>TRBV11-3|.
ASSPQEAVMNTEAF
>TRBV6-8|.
ASSSRLGGMKNTEAF
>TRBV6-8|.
ASTSGLSGNTIY
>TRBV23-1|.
ASSRGGSTEAF
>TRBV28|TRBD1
ASIPPPQGAEKLF
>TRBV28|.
ASSGGAGDYGYT
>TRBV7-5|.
ASSLLGGPGQGFGYT
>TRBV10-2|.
ATMMSLQGSYEQY